The 11 T cell receptor beta chains reported below all come from one sample, sequenced in a study of blood T cell repertoires in COVID-19. Data came from immunoSEQ multiplex PCR; TCRdb stores just in-frame clones and leaves some out. Among around 280,000 clones listed, nearly 90% were seen once. The sample comprised PBMCs or T cells enriched from blood (not recorded which). The source of these receptors is a woman between 18 and 29 years old with acute COVID-19.

The sample holds a few counts of this clone. The chain couples TRBV7-9 to TRBJ2-7; D uncertain. There are 14 residues in the CDR3. V lost 1 base and J 4 bases, leaving 11 bases between the germline ends. Per germline, CDR1 SEHNR and CDR2 FQNEAQ (reference sequence). CDR3 DNA: TGTGCCAGCAGCTTAGGGCAGACGACTTACGAGCAGTACTTC. Protein sequence: CASSLGQTTYEQYF.

This chain uses TRBV5-1 with TRBJ2-5; TRBD2 is a possible D gene (6 bases). Germline values: CDR1 SGHRS, CDR2 YFSETQ. The CDR3 spans 14 residues. Trimming cost V 0 bases and J 1 base, with 7 bases left between them. The CDR3 nucleotides read TGCGCCAGCAGCTTGGAGACTAGCCAAGAGACCCAGTACTTC. This translates into CASSLETSQETQYF.

The chain employs TRBV18 and TRBJ1-4, with 10 bases fitting TRBD1. V was pared by 4 bases and J by 6 bases, with 8 bases of the junction left unmatched. CDR3 size: 16 residues. Per germline, CDR1 KGHSH and CDR2 LQKENI. CDR3: CASSHRIGTGDEKLFF. The CDR3 DNA is TGTGCCAGCTCACACCGGATAGGGACAGGGGATGAAAAACTGTTTTTT.

The V and J genes are TRBV3-1 (or the pseudogene TRBV3-2) and TRBJ2-1; 10 bases map to TRBD1. Trimming removed 3 bases from V and 7 bases from J; junction bases left unmatched: 18. CDR1 is LGHDT, CDR2 YNNKEL, per germline (reference sequence). The CDR3 covers 19 residues. Written as DNA, the CDR3 is TGTGCCAGCAGCCACTGGACAGGGGGATACGACCCCGGAGGTAATGAGCAGTTCTTC. Its translation is CASSHWTGGYDPGGNEQFF.

This chain connects TRBV28 to TRBJ2-7, with TRBD1 identical over 9 bases. This CDR3 comprises 15 residues. The germline V gene encodes CDR1 MDHEN and CDR2 SYDVKM. Trimming at V came to 3 bases and at J to 3 bases, leaving 6 bases not matched to a gene. The CDR3 DNA is TGTGCCAGCAGTTTTATGGGGACAGGGCACTACGAGCAGTACTTC. This codes for CASSFMGTGHYEQYF.

The V call is TRBV27, the J call TRBJ2-1; 7 positions match TRBD1. Germline V CDR1 and CDR2: MNHEY, SMNVEV (reference sequence). The CDR3 loop spans 12 amino acids. V was pared by 5 bases and J by 9 bases, with 4 bases of the junction left unmatched. The CDR3: CASSTPGGEQFF. For the CDR3, the DNA is TGTGCCAGCAGTACTCCAGGGGGTGAGCAGTTCTTC.

This clone occurred once. CDR3 bases: TGCGCCAGCAGTGAGTCGTCGGGTGAAGCTTTCTTT. This encodes CASSESSGEAFF. The V and J genes are TRBV10-1 and TRBJ1-1, with D uncertain. V was trimmed by 0 bases and J by 7 bases, leaving 6 bases between them. The CDR3 contains 12 residues. In germline, CDR1 is WNHNN, CDR2 SYGVQD (reference sequence).

The chain recombines TRBV29-1 with TRBJ1-2; perhaps TRBD1 as D (5 bases). The CDR3 is 12 amino acids. The V gene's germline CDR1 is SQVTM and CDR2 ANQGSEA. V was shortened by 6 bases and J by 2 bases, with 10 bases between the two germline ends. Here the CDR3 reads CSVADSNYGYTF. As DNA, the CDR3 is TGCAGCGTAGCCGACAGCAACTATGGCTACACCTTC.

This chain joins TRBV5-1 and TRBJ2-7; 9 positions agree with TRBD2. V shed 7 bases, J shed 4 bases, and the junction held 6 bases outside the gene matches. CDR3 size: 13 residues. Looked up from germline, CDR1 is SGHRS and CDR2 is YFSETQ. The CDR3 here is CASRLAGTYEQYF. CDR3 sequence (DNA): TGCGCCAGCCGTCTAGCGGGAACGTACGAGCAGTACTTC.

The genes are TRBV7-9 and TRBJ1-4, with unresolved D. The CDR3 loop spans 15 amino acids. Trimming pared 3 bases from V and 3 bases from J, leaving 11 bases between. Germline CDR1 is SEHNR and CDR2 is FQNEAQ (reference sequence). As DNA, the CDR3 is TGTGCCAGCAGCTTCCTGAGCCGTTCTAATGAAAAACTGTTTTTT. This translates into CASSFLSRSNEKLFF. Full variable domain (rest looked up from reference TRBV7-9 and TRBJ1-4): DTGVSQNPRHKITKRGQNVTFRCDPISEHNRLYWYRQTLGQGPEFLTYFQNEAQLEKSRLLSDRFSAERPKGSFSTLEIQRTEQGDSAMYLCASSFLSRSNEKLFFGSGTQLSVL.

V is TRBV7-9 and J is TRBJ2-2; possibly TRBD2 for D (5 bases). The CDR3 has 15 amino acids. Germline lookup yields CDR1 SEHNR and CDR2 FQNEAQ (reference sequence). The germline V and J ends were trimmed by 4 bases and 5 bases, with 14 bases remaining between them. The CDR3 DNA is TGTGCCAGCAGCTCTCCAGACTACCAAACCGGGGAGCTGTTTTTT. It encodes CASSSPDYQTGELFF.